This entry lists 8 T cell receptor beta chains sequenced from one sample in a study of cytomegalovirus exposure and HLA in healthy donors. The PCR had 60 Vbeta and 13 Jbeta primers. Profiled with immunoSEQ multiplex PCR; TCRdb holds only in-frame clones, not every one. Altogether some 130,000 clones are present, roughly 72% being singletons, with the ten largest covering roughly 1.8%. Sequencing used PBMCs. The receptors stem from a woman aged 45-59 years in good health and CMV-seronegative.

The V gene is TRBV7-9, the J gene TRBJ2-5; maybe TRBD2 (6 bases). This CDR3 spans 14 amino acids. Trimming removed 5 bases from V and 4 bases from J, with 14 bases in between. Per the germline V gene, CDR1 is SEHNR and CDR2 is FQNEAQ (reference sequence). The DNA for the CDR3 is TGTGCCAGCAGCCCGGGAGAGAGAGTAGAGACCCAGTACTTC. This gives the protein CASSPGERVETQYF. Supplemented by reference TRBV7-9 and TRBJ2-5, the full variable domain reads DTGVSQNPRHKITKRGQNVTFRCDPISEHNRLYWYRQTLGQGPEFLTYFQNEAQLEKSRLLSDRFSAERPKGSFSTLEIQRTEQGDSAMYLCASSPGERVETQYFGPGTRLLVL.

The chain employs TRBV7-2 and TRBJ1-2, with 9 bases identical to TRBD1. The V gene end was trimmed by 5 bases and the J gene end by 2 bases; junction bases not matched to a gene: 6. CDR1 SGHTA and CDR2 FQGNSA come from the germline V gene. The CDR3 is 15 amino acids. The CDR3 bases are TGTGCCAGCAGCCAAACAGGGGGCATGAACTATGGCTACACCTTC. This translates into CASSQTGGMNYGYTF.

The chain carries TRBV28 and TRBJ1-2; 12 bases are a match to TRBD1. Germline trimming cut 3 bases from V and 2 bases from J; bases unmatched to any gene: 7. Germline V gene lookup returns CDR1 MDHEN and CDR2 SYDVKM. The CDR3 contains 17 residues. Written as DNA, the CDR3 is TGTGCCAGCAGTTTGTCCGGGACAGGGGGCGCCAACTATGGCTACACCTTC. Its translation is CASSLSGTGGANYGYTF.

This chain links TRBV5-1 with TRBJ2-3; TRBD2 agrees at 8 bases. Germline lookup yields CDR1 SGHRS and CDR2 YFSETQ. CDR3 length equals 15 residues. The trim removed 6 bases at V and 2 bases at J, leaving 8 bases unmatched. In DNA form, the CDR3 reads TGCGCCAGCAATCCAGCGGGAGTCATCACAGATACGCAGTATTTT. This gives the protein CASNPAGVITDTQYF.

The chain links TRBV4-1 to TRBJ1-2; weak D call: TRBD1 (5 bases). The length of the CDR3 is 14 residues. Trimming stripped 4 bases from V and 4 bases from J, with 13 bases between. Germline V gene sequence: CDR1 MGHRA, CDR2 YSYEKL. In nucleotides, the CDR3 is TGCGCCAGCAGCCTCCCCCAGGGTAGCTATGGCTACACCTTC. Amino acids: CASSLPQGSYGYTF.

The rearrangement uses TRBV25-1 and TRBJ1-4; no firm D call. This CDR3 spans 12 amino acids. With 5 bases removed from V and 4 bases from J, the gap between germline ends came to 5 bases. Germline-derived CDR1 and CDR2 are MGHDK and SYGVNS. Written as DNA, the CDR3 is TGTGCCAGCAGTAGCCTTAATGAAAAACTGTTTTTT. Protein: CASSSLNEKLFF.

The J gene is TRBJ2-3, the V gene TRBV5-6; tentatively, D is TRBD1 (5 bases). Germline V gives CDR1 SGHDT, CDR2 YYEEEE. The CDR3 totals 15 residues. The V gene lost 2 bases and the J gene lost 3 bases, with 13 bases spanning the gap. The CDR3 DNA is TGTGCCAGCAGCTTTCAGGGAAGACGGACAGATACGCAGTATTTT. Its protein is CASSFQGRRTDTQYF. Variable domain in full (rest from reference TRBV5-6 and TRBJ2-3): DAGVTQSPTHLIKTRGQQVTLRCSPKSGHDTVSWYQQALGQGPQFIFQYYEEEERQRGNFPDRFSGHQFPNYSSELNVNALLLGDSALYLCASSFQGRRTDTQYFGPGTRLTVL.

This chain links TRBV27 with TRBJ2-7, with 10 bases identical to TRBD2. CDR3 length: 15 amino acids. With V trimmed by 5 bases and J by 2 bases, 6 bases remained unmatched. In germline, CDR1 is MNHEY, CDR2 SMNVEV (reference sequence). The CDR3 region is CASSNTGLAPYEQYF. The CDR3 nucleotides read TGTGCCAGCAGTAACACGGGACTAGCGCCCTACGAGCAGTACTTC.